A single TCR beta chain is shown here with its context. This sample was taken from a study of blood T cell repertoires in COVID-19. Study-wide context: Sites across the United States, Italy and Spain contributed samples from acute and convalescent COVID-19. The cDNA or gDNA used as material had been derived from T cells, B-cell-depleted T cells, or PBMCs.

Germline loops: CDR1 SGHNT, CDR2 YENEEA. V was pared by 2 bases and J by 2 bases, with 12 bases of the junction left unmatched. The CDR3 sequence is 19 residues long. Only in-frame clones appear in the TCRdb table, and some are missing; sequencing was by immunoSEQ multiplex PCR. The sample records around 270,000 clones, about 89% being singletons. The sequence was obtained from a man aged 40-49 years who had recovered from COVID-19. This chain connects TRBV11-3 to TRBJ2-3; 11 bases map to TRBD2. The sample consisted of peripheral blood. CDR3 in amino acids: CASSLRILLSGGDTDTQYF. In DNA, the CDR3 is TGTGCCAGCAGCTTACGCATTCTGCTTAGCGGGGGGGACACAGATACGCAGTATTTT.